This T cell receptor (beta chain) was recorded in a study of Graves' ophthalmopathy and Graves' hyperthyroidism. Recruitment covered hyperthyroidism patients aged 18 to 65 whose new diagnosis was of under 2 months' duration. This clonotype was observed many times. Amplified material comprised TCR beta CDR3 regions derived from RNA transcripts. Second-round multiplex PCR came after first-round RT-PCR with HTBI primers. TCRdb passed the multiplex PCR reads through MiXCR, listing each CDR3 protein once. Of 1 million to 1.3 million distinct CDR3 sequences detected, roughly 35% appear once; the ten largest clones hold around 10%. Material: peripheral blood or thyroid tissue (not recorded which). The sequence was obtained from an adult man with Graves' hyperthyroidism.

CDR3 sequence (DNA): TGTGCCAGCAGCTTAGTCCGGGGGGATAATGAAAAACTGTTTTTT. Protein sequence: CASSLVRGDNEKLFF. The V call is TRBV11-2, the J call TRBJ1-4, with TRBD1 as a possible D gene (5 bases). The CDR3 consists of 15 residues. Trimming shortened V by 1 base and J by 4 bases, and 10 bases separated the two germline ends. CDR1 and CDR2 from the germline V gene are SGHAT and FQNNGV. Variable domain in full (rest from reference TRBV11-2 and TRBJ1-4): EAGVAQSPRYKIIEKRQSVAFWCNPISGHATLYWYQQILGQGPKLLIQFQNNGVVDDSQLPKDRFSAERLKGVDSTLKIQPAKLEDSAVYLCASSLVRGDNEKLFFGSGTQLSVL.